This T cell receptor (beta chain) was identified in a study of T cell responses to AZD1222 COVID-19 vaccine. The CDR3 contains 15 residues. With 7 bases removed from V and 5 bases from J, the gap between germline ends came to 20 bases. Germline-derived CDR1 and CDR2 are MNHEY and SVGAGI. Clones were read by immunoSEQ multiplex PCR, and TCRdb kept only the in-frame ones, dropping some. In the table there are some 120,000 clones, over 75% of which are singletons. Details on this clone: The antigen is unknown.

Study-level results: Two doses of AZD1222 preceded a rise in Spike-specific TCR breadth and depth.

This sequence joins TRBV6-5 and TRBJ1-1; the D gene is possibly TRBD1 (6 bases). This material consisted of peripheral blood, taken on day 0 of AZD1222 vaccination. The TCR originated in an adult in good health. CDR3 sequence: CASKSEGGALTEAFF. CDR3 in DNA: TGTGCCAGCAAGTCTGAGGGGGGGGCACTTACTGAAGCTTTCTTT.